These 22 T cell receptor beta chains came from one sample sequenced in a study of spatial heterogeneity in lung cancer. One entry per CDR3 protein, called by TCRdb with MiXCR from the 5' RACE reads. The table shows about 6,000 distinct CDR3 sequences, with 12% to 15% occurring only once. Whole-study results and caveats: Intratumoral expanded alpha and beta TCR counts were found to track tumor mutation counts.

Their cognate antigens are unknown. The time point was: sample taken at primary tumor resection. The sample in question was lung tumor tissue, obtained at surgery. All receptors derive from a male donor with early-stage non-small cell lung cancer.

This clonotype is medium-sized by share. This beta chain came through as a stray read in a library set up for alpha chains, and its size says little. The chain has TRBV18 and TRBJ2-1; D remains ambiguous. Trimming cost V 2 bases and J 8 bases, with 10 bases left between them. The germline V gene has CDR1 KGHSH and CDR2 LQKENI. The CDR3 covers 13 residues. The CDR3 DNA follows: TGTGCCAGCTCACCATCGATAACAGATGAGCAGTTCTTC. This gives the protein CASSPSITDEQFF.

This clonotype showed up many times. This beta chain lies outside the target of a library built for alpha chains; its clone size means little. The gene calls are TRBV5-1 and TRBJ2-1; 9 nucleotides agree with TRBD2. This CDR3 has 17 residues. V shed 3 bases, J shed 6 bases, and the junction held 13 bases outside the gene matches. Germline lookup yields CDR1 SGHRS and CDR2 YFSETQ. CDR3 protein: CASSSSAMTSGGNEQFF. For the CDR3, the DNA is TGCGCCAGCAGCTCTTCCGCAATGACTAGCGGTGGCAATGAGCAGTTCTTC. Looking up the rest from reference TRBV5-1 and TRBJ2-1 gives the full variable domain: KAGVTQTPRYLIKTRGQQVTLSCSPISGHRSVSWYQQTPGQGLQFLFEYFSETQRNKGNFPGRFSGRQFSNSRSEMNVSTLELGDSALYLCASSSSAMTSGGNEQFFGPGTRLTVL.

This clonotype was seen repeatedly, ten times or more. For a library built for alpha chains, this beta chain is a stray read; little rests on its size. V is TRBV4-1 and J is TRBJ1-1; D call uncertain. With 0 bases removed from V and 8 bases from J, the gap between germline ends came to 7 bases. Germline CDR1 MGHRA, CDR2 YSYEKL. The CDR3 loop spans 12 amino acids. The CDR3 loop reads CASSQDRKEAFF. As DNA, the CDR3 is TGCGCCAGCAGCCAAGATCGGAAAGAAGCTTTCTTT.

This clonotype has a handful of counts. This beta chain is an off-target read within a library intended for alpha chains, so its frequency means little. The chain is built from TRBV7-9 and TRBJ2-1; 7 nucleotides match TRBD2. CDR3 length: 13 residues. Losses at the gene ends were 2 bases for V and 9 bases for J; bases not matched to a gene: 4. Germline CDR1 reads SEHNR; CDR2 reads FQNEAQ (reference sequence). Here the CDR3 DNA reads TGTGCCAGCAGCTTAAAAGGGGAGGGTGAGCAGTTCTTC. This encodes CASSLKGEGEQFF.

This clonotype was seen many times. This beta chain was picked up by a library intended for alpha chains and is off target, so its count carries little meaning. The CDR3: CASSGGLAWTDTQYF. The CDR3, as DNA: TGCGCCAGCAGTGGTGGACTAGCATGGACAGATACGCAGTATTTT. The V and J genes are TRBV10-2 and TRBJ2-3; 8 bases agree with TRBD2. From germline, CDR1 is WSHSY and CDR2 SAAADI. V dropped 4 bases and J dropped 3; count of bases not matched to a gene: 6. This CDR3 is built from 15 residues.

Within the sample, this clonotype is large (0.1 to 1%). The size of this beta chain means little, since it is a stray read in a library made for alpha chains. The genes are TRBV28 and TRBJ2-3; TRBD2 matches 8 bases. V dropped 3 bases and J dropped 9; count of bases not matched to a gene: 8. The CDR3 is 14 residues long. Germline CDR1 and CDR2: MDHEN and SYDVKM. This chain's CDR3 is CASSFAAGEGTQYF. CDR3 coding DNA: TGTGCCAGCAGTTTCGCAGCGGGAGAGGGGACGCAGTATTTT.

This clonotype has a count of ten or more. The library was prepared for alpha chains; this beta chain is a stray read, so its frequency means little. The gene calls are TRBV6-5 and TRBJ1-2, with D unresolved. Per the germline V gene, CDR1 is MNHEY and CDR2 is SVGAGI. Between the trimmed V and J ends, which lost 8 bases and 2 bases, there was a span of 12 bases. The CDR3 is made up of 13 amino acids. This chain's CDR3 is CASCLIGNYGYTF. In DNA form, the CDR3 reads TGTGCCAGCTGCCTGATTGGGAACTATGGCTACACCTTC.

This clonotype qualifies as medium-sized (0.01 to 0.1%). With the library built for alpha chains, this beta chain is off target and its frequency is not meaningful. The chain carries TRBV4-1 and TRBJ2-2; D is unresolved. Germline V gives CDR1 MGHRA, CDR2 YSYEKL. This CDR3 has 13 residues. Between the trimmed V and J ends, which lost 5 bases and 6 bases, there was a span of 10 bases. The CDR3, as DNA: TGCGCCAGCAGCGGACCTGGCGCCGGGGAGCTGTTTTTT. Its protein is CASSGPGAGELFF.

This clonotype was seen at least ten times. Because the library targeted alpha chains, this beta chain is an off-target read whose size means little. The chain combines TRBV28 with TRBJ1-1; D is perhaps TRBD1 (6 bases). The CDR3 is 14 amino acids. V was trimmed by 5 bases and J by 2 bases, leaving 12 bases between them. Germline CDR1 reads MDHEN; CDR2 reads SYDVKM. CDR3 DNA sequence: TGTGCCAGCAGTAAAGGGGGAACAAACACTGAAGCTTTCTTT. This translates into CASSKGGTNTEAFF.

By sample fraction, this clonotype is medium-sized. Little can be read into the size of this beta chain, an off-target read in a library designed for alpha chains. The gene calls are TRBV6-6 and TRBJ2-3, with D hard to call. V was cut by 1 base and J by 3 bases, with 14 bases left in between. This CDR3 comprises 16 residues. Germline CDR1 reads MNHNY; CDR2 reads SVGAGI (reference sequence). Here the CDR3 reads CASSYFKGVGTDTQYF. In DNA, the CDR3 is TGTGCCAGCAGTTACTTTAAGGGTGTAGGGACAGATACGCAGTATTTT.

The table lists this clonotype with many counts. This beta chain is an off-target read within a library intended for alpha chains, so its frequency means little. This chain uses TRBV4-1 with TRBJ1-2; 7 bases are a match to TRBD1. Germline loops: CDR1 MGHRA, CDR2 YSYEKL. V gave up 0 bases and J gave up 4 bases; unmatched junction bases: 8. The CDR3 runs 16 residues. In DNA form, the CDR3 reads TGCGCCAGCAGCCAAGATGGGGTCACAGGGGTCTATGGCTACACCTTC. Translated, it gives CASSQDGVTGVYGYTF.

This clonotype is labeled as medium-sized. For a library built for alpha chains, this beta chain is a stray read; little rests on its size. The CDR3 region has the DNA TGTGCCAGCAGCGAAGGGGGGACAGGCTATCAAGAGACCCAGTACTTC. This translates into CASSEGGTGYQETQYF. The rearrangement uses TRBV9 and TRBJ2-5; 8 bases fit TRBD1. The germline gives CDR1 SGDLS, CDR2 YYNGEE. This CDR3 comprises 16 residues. With 3 bases clipped from V and 2 bases from J, the junction kept 9 bases outside the gene matches.

By sample fraction, this clonotype is medium-sized. Since it is a stray read in a library aimed at alpha chains, this beta chain has a size that is not meaningful. The J gene is TRBJ2-1, the V gene TRBV7-8, with TRBD2 matching over 10 bases. Per germline, CDR1 SGHVS and CDR2 FQNEAQ. The CDR3 extends over 16 amino acids. The V gene end was trimmed by 2 bases and the J gene end by 8 bases; junction bases not matched to a gene: 9. In DNA form, the CDR3 reads TGTGCCAGCAGCTTACTGGCTAGCGGGAGTATGGATGAGCAGTTCTTC. It is translated as CASSLLASGSMDEQFF. Using reference TRBV7-8 and TRBJ2-1 for the parts outside the CDR3, the full variable domain is GAGVSQSPRYKVAKRGQDVALRCDPISGHVSLFWYQQALGQGPEFLTYFQNEAQLDKSGLPSDRFFAERPEGSVSTLKIQRTQQEDSAVYLCASSLLASGSMDEQFFGPGTRLTVL.

Within the sample, this clonotype is medium-sized (0.01 to 0.1%). This beta chain lies outside the target of a library built for alpha chains; its clone size means little. The chain has TRBV7-2 and TRBJ1-6; D is undetermined. Germline values: CDR1 SGHTA, CDR2 FQGNSA. The germline V and J ends were trimmed by 5 bases and 3 bases, with 11 bases remaining between them. This CDR3 is 15 amino acids long. For the CDR3, the DNA is TGTGCCAGCAGCCCGGACGGATACTATAATTCACCCCTCCACTTT. This encodes CASSPDGYYNSPLHF.

Ten or more counts support this clonotype. A library prepared for alpha chains yielded this beta chain as an off-target read; its size is of little meaning. The gene calls are TRBV28 and TRBJ1-1; D not resolved. CDR3 size: 15 residues. The germline V and J ends were trimmed by 6 bases and 7 bases, with 21 bases remaining between them. Per germline, CDR1 MDHEN and CDR2 SYDVKM. CDR3 loop: CASSPRMTLKIEAFF. As DNA, the CDR3 is TGTGCCAGCAGCCCCCGAATGACCCTAAAGATTGAAGCTTTCTTT.

This clonotype was found many times. This beta chain is an unintended read in a library built for alpha chains; its size means little. The V gene is TRBV11-2, the J gene TRBJ2-7; weak D call: TRBD2 (5 bases). Looked up from germline, CDR1 is SGHAT and CDR2 is FQNNGV. V was clipped by 4 bases and J by 3 bases, with 16 bases between them. The CDR3 extends over 15 amino acids. CDR3 protein: CASSSSFPRGYEQYF. In DNA form, the CDR3 reads TGTGCCAGCAGCTCCTCCTTTCCACGGGGCTACGAGCAGTACTTC.

This clonotype is labeled as medium-sized. This beta chain turned up in a library designed for alpha chains; as an off-target read, its abundance says little. The chain joins TRBV20-1 to TRBJ2-1, with 14 bases identical to TRBD2. CDR1 and CDR2 (germline): DFQATT, SNEGSKA (reference sequence). J was trimmed by 10 bases and V by 0 bases; bases with no gene match: 8. CDR3 length: 16 residues. The CDR3 protein is CSARDGTSGGKSEQFF. CDR3 in DNA: TGCAGTGCTAGAGACGGGACTAGCGGGGGAAAATCGGAGCAGTTCTTC.

This clonotype is termed medium-sized. This beta chain represents an off-target read in a library built for alpha chains; its size is of limited meaning. This sequence joins TRBV5-1 and TRBJ2-5; a weak D match, TRBD1 (5 bases). The V end was cut by 1 base, the J end by 3 bases, with 13 bases between. CDR3 size: 15 residues. Germline values: CDR1 SGHRS, CDR2 YFSETQ. The CDR3 protein is CASSLFVDSEETQYF. CDR3 bases: TGCGCCAGCAGCTTGTTCGTTGACAGCGAAGAGACCCAGTACTTC.

This clonotype is categorized as medium-sized. With the library built for alpha chains, this beta chain is off target and its frequency is not meaningful. This chain links TRBV27 with TRBJ1-6; no definite D call. V lost 6 bases, J lost 9 bases, and 21 bases lay in between. The CDR3 loop spans 16 amino acids. Germline CDR1 is MNHEY and CDR2 is SMNVEV (reference sequence). The CDR3 is CASRINTANRGSPLHF. Here the CDR3 DNA reads TGTGCCAGCAGAATTAATACGGCGAATCGGGGTTCACCCCTCCACTTT.

This clonotype was seen at least ten times. This beta chain turned up in a library designed for alpha chains; as an off-target read, its abundance says little. The rearrangement links TRBV3-1 to TRBJ2-1; 9 bases fit TRBD2. V was pared by 4 bases and J by 0 bases, with 4 bases of the junction left unmatched. CDR1 LGHDT and CDR2 YNNKEL come from the germline V gene (reference sequence). The CDR3 sequence is 16 residues long. The CDR3 loop reads CASSRLAGSSYNEQFF. CDR3 DNA sequence: TGTGCCAGCAGCCGTCTAGCGGGGAGCTCCTACAATGAGCAGTTCTTC.

This clonotype is deemed medium-sized. This beta chain represents an off-target read in a library built for alpha chains; its size is of limited meaning. The chain carries TRBV20-1 and TRBJ1-5; maybe TRBD1 (5 bases). This CDR3 spans 14 amino acids. The V and J ends lost 3 bases and 7 bases respectively, with 16 bases between them. Germline CDR1 DFQATT, CDR2 SNEGSKA (reference sequence). The CDR3 reads CSASLSGSRQPQHF. In nucleotides, the CDR3 is TGCAGTGCTAGCCTCTCAGGGAGCCGGCAGCCCCAGCATTTT.

This clonotype is medium-sized by share. The library was built for alpha chains, so this beta chain is an off-target read and its size means little. The J gene is TRBJ2-3, the V gene TRBV2; perhaps TRBD2 as D (6 bases). V was trimmed by 10 bases and J by 0 bases, leaving 11 bases between them. The germline V gene encodes CDR1 SNHLY and CDR2 FYNNEI. This CDR3 spans 13 amino acids. The CDR3 loop reads CATGTYSTDTQYF. The CDR3 DNA follows: TGTGCCACCGGGACTTATAGCACAGATACGCAGTATTTT.